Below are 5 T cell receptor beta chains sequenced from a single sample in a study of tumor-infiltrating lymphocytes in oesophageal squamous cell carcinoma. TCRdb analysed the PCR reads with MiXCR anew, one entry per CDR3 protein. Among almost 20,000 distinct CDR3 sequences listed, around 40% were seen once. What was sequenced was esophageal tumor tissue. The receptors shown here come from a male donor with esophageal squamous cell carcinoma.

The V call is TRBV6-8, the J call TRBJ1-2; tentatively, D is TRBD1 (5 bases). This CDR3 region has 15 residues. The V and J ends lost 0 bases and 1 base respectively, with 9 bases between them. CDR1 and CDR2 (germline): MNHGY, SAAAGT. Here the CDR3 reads CASSYSRQINYGYTF. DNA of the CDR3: TGTGCCAGCAGTTACTCAAGACAGATTAACTATGGCTACACCTTC.

The CDR3: CATRDTPYEQYF. DNA of the CDR3: TGTGCCACCCGGGACACCCCCTACGAGCAGTACTTC. The V call is TRBV7-9, the J call TRBJ2-7, with D maybe TRBD1 (6 bases). Germline V CDR1 and CDR2: SEHNR, FQNEAQ (reference sequence). Deletions cut 10 bases from V and 2 bases from J, with 12 bases between. The CDR3 extends over 12 amino acids.

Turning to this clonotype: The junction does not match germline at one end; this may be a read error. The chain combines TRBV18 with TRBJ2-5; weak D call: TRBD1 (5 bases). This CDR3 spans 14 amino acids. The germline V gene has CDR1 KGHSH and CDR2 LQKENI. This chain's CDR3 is CASSPGADGSPLHF. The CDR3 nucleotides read TGTGCCAGCTCACCAGGGGCCGATGGATCACCCCTCCACTTC.

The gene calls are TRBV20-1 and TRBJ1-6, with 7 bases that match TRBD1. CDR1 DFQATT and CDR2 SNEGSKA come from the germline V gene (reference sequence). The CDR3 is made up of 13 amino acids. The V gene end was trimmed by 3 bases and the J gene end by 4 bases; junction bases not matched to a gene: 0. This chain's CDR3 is CSARTGYNSPLHF. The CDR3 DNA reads TGCAGTGCTAGGACAGGGTATAATTCACCCCTCCACTTT.

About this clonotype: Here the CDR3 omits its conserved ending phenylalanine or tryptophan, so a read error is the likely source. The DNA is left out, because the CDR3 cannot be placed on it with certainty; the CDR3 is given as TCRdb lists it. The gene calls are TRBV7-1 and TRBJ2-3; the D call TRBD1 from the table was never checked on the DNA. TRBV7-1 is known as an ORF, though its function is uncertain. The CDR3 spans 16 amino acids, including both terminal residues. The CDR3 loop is CASSQGQGIFPLHFGN.